This TCR beta chain was observed in a study of cytomegalovirus exposure and HLA in healthy donors. Study-level background: Earlier, almost 120 million unique TCR beta sequences were recovered from roughly 180 million T cells by an analysis.

CDR3 length: 15 amino acids. The germline V and J ends were trimmed by 7 bases and 8 bases, with 23 bases remaining between them. Germline values: CDR1 LNHDA, CDR2 SQIVND (reference sequence). Researchers ran the PCR with 60 Vbeta and 13 Jbeta primers. Methods used by the authors: Roughly 11 million shared chains were among the roughly 78 million unique TCR beta chains that a later analysis counted. TCRdb's table, derived via immunoSEQ multiplex PCR, lists solely in-frame clones and lacks some. Clone size and the V and J calls come from that table; the DNA yielded D and trimming. In the table there are some 120,000 clones, over 65% of which are singletons. Overall study findings and caveats: The records held CMV serostatus as the only immune exposure information. Donors belonging to an Asian-associated ancestry cluster reportedly showed fewer N-insertions in productive TCRs than the roughly 700-donor mean, according to what a later analysis found.

A remark on this clone: Its antigen is as yet unknown.

This rearrangement joins TRBV19 to TRBJ1-2; the D gene is possibly TRBD1 (6 bases). Sequencing was performed on PBMCs. The TCR comes from a man aged 30 to 39 in good health and CMV-seronegative. The CDR3 coding sequence is TGTGCCAGTACTCCAAGCAGGGGAGTTCCTCGAGGCTACACCTTC. It specifies CASTPSRGVPRGYTF.